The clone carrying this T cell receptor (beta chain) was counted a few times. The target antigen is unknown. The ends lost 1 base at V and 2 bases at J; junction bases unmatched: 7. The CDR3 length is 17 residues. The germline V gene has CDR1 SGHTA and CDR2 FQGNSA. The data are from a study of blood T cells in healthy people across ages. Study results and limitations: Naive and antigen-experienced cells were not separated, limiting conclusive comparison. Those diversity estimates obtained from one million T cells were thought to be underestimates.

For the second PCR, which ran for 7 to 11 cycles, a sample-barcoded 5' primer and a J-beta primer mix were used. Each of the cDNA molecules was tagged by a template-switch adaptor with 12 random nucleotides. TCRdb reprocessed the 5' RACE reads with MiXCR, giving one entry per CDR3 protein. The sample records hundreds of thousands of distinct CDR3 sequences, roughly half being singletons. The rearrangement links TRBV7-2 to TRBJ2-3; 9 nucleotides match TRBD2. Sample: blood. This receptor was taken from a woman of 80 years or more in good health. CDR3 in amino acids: CASSLDVRGGATDTQYF. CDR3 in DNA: TGTGCCAGCAGCTTAGATGTTCGCGGGGGGGCCACAGATACGCAGTATTTT.